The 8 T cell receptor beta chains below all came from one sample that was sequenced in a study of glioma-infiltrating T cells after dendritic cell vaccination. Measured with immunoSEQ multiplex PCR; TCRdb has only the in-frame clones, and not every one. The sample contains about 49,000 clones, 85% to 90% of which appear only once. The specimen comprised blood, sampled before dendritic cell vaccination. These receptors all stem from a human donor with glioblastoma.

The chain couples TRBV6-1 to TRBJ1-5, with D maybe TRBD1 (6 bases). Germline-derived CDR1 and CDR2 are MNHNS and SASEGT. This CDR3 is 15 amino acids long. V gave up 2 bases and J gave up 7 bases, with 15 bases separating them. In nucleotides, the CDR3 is TGTGCCAGCAGTGAAAGGGCAGGGGTAGGCCAGCCCCAGCATTTT. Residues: CASSERAGVGQPQHF.

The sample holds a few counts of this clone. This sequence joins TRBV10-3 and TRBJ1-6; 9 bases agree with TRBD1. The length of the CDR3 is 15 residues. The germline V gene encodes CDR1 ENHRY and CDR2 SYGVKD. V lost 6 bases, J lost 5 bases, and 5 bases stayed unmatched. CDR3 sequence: CAIRETGGDNSPLHF. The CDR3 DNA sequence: TGTGCCATCAGAGAGACAGGGGGAGATAATTCACCCCTCCACTTT.

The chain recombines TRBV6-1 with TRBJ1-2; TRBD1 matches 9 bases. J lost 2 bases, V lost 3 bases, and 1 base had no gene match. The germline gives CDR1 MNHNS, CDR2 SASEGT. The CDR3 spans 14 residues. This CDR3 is CASSEDRGNYGYTF. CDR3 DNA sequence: TGTGCCAGCAGTGAGGACAGGGGAAACTATGGCTACACCTTC.

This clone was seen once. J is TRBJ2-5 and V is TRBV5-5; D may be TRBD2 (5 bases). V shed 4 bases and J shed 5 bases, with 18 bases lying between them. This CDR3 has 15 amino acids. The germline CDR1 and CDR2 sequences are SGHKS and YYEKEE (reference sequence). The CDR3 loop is CASSPRPGEGETQYF. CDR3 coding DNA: TGTGCCAGCAGCCCCCGGCCCGGGGAAGGCGAGACCCAGTACTTC.

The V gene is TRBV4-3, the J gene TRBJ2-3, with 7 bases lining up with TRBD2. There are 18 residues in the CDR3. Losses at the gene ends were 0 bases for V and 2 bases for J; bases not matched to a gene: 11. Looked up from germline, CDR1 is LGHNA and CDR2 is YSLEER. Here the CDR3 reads CASSQDTITGGYTDTQYF. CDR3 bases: TGCGCCAGCAGCCAAGATACTATTACGGGGGGTTACACAGATACGCAGTATTTT.

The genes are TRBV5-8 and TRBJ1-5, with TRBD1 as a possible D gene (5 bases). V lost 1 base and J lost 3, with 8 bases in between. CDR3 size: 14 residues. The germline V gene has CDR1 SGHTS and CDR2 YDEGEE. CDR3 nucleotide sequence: TGTGCCAGCAGCTTGAGGGGTTACAATCAGCCCCAGCATTTT. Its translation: CASSLRGYNQPQHF.

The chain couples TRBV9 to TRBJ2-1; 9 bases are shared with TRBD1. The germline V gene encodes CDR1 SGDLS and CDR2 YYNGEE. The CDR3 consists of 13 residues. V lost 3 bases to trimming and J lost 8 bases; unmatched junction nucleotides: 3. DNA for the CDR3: TGTGCCAGCAGCGCGGACAGGGGCTATGAGCAGTTCTTC. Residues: CASSADRGYEQFF.

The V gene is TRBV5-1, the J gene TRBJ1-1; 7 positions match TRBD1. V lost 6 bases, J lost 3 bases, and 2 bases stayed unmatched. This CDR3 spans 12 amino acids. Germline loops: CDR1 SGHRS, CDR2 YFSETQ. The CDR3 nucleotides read TGCGCCAGCACCGGACAGGACACTGAAGCTTTCTTT. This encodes CASTGQDTEAFF.